Below, 31 T cell receptor beta chains from the same sample are listed, as sequenced in a study of cytomegalovirus exposure and HLA in healthy donors. A multiplex PCR was run with 60 Vbeta primers and 13 Jbeta primers. Produced via immunoSEQ multiplex PCR; TCRdb's table is partial and in-frame only. The table has about 130,000 clones, roughly 15% seen once; the top ten hold about 2.6%. Sequences were obtained from PBMCs. The receptors were sampled from a female donor in good health and CMV-seropositive.

This clone has just a few counts. DNA for the CDR3: TGTGCCAGCAGTGACCGGGACAGTTACTATGGCTACACCTTC. Its protein product is CASSDRDSYYGYTF. The gene calls are TRBV6-6 and TRBJ1-2; 7 nucleotides match TRBD1. CDR1 MNHNY and CDR2 SVGAGI come from the germline V gene (reference sequence). The CDR3 length is 14 residues. V dropped 5 bases and J dropped 3; count of bases not matched to a gene: 6.

In DNA, the CDR3 is TGCAGCGTTGAAGGGGGGCTTAGCGGGAGTTCCTACAATGAGCAGTTCTTC. Amino acid sequence: CSVEGGLSGSSYNEQFF. V is TRBV29-1 and J is TRBJ2-1; TRBD2 agrees at 9 bases. The CDR3 contains 17 residues. Trimming removed 1 base from V and 1 base from J; junction bases left unmatched: 8. Germline V gene lookup returns CDR1 SQVTM and CDR2 ANQGSEA.

The J gene is TRBJ2-6, the V gene TRBV5-8, with D possibly TRBD2 on 5 matching bases. The germline V gene encodes CDR1 SGHTS and CDR2 YDEGEE. The V gene lost 2 bases and the J gene lost 0 bases, with 15 bases spanning the gap. The CDR3 is 18 residues long. The CDR3 region has the DNA TGTGCCAGCAGCTTAGAGGCAGGACTGAGCTCTGGGGCCAACGTCCTGACTTTC. It translates to CASSLEAGLSSGANVLTF.

This chain links TRBV7-2 with TRBJ2-3; TRBD2 matches 7 bases. CDR1 is SGHTA and CDR2 is FQGNSA in the germline V gene. The junction had 5 bases not matched to a gene; V was cut back by 6 bases and J by 2 bases. The CDR3 runs 14 residues. CDR3 nucleotides: TGTGCCAGCAGGGAGCGGGGTTACACAGATACGCAGTATTTT. Protein: CASRERGYTDTQYF.

The V and J genes are TRBV5-4 and TRBJ2-7, with TRBD2 matching over 10 bases. V was clipped by 4 bases and J by 4 bases; unmatched bases: 5. The CDR3 sequence is 14 residues long. The germline gives CDR1 SGHNT, CDR2 YYREEE (reference sequence). Here the CDR3 reads CASSPGLAEYEQYF. The CDR3 nucleotides read TGTGCCAGCAGCCCCGGACTAGCGGAGTACGAGCAGTACTTC.

This clone has more than one count but fewer than ten. V is TRBV2 and J is TRBJ1-2, with unresolved D. This CDR3 is built from 16 residues. Germline assignment: CDR1 SNHLY and CDR2 FYNNEI. V lost 5 bases to trimming and J lost 2 bases, with 18 bases between them. The CDR3 bases are TGTGCCAGCAGTCTCGACCCCCCGGGATCGAACTATGGCTACACCTTC. It specifies CASSLDPPGSNYGYTF.

There are a few counts of this clone. This chain connects TRBV9 to TRBJ2-3; 12 bases align to TRBD2. Germline V lookup: CDR1 SGDLS, CDR2 YYNGEE. With V trimmed by 4 bases and J by 3 bases, 12 bases remained unmatched. The CDR3 loop spans 18 amino acids. The CDR3 DNA is TGTGCCAGCAGCAAGGCCGCTAGCGGGAGGGCTGTGACAGATACGCAGTATTTT. Translation gives CASSKAASGRAVTDTQYF.

This clone appeared a few times. This chain links TRBV30 with TRBJ1-5; D is possibly TRBD1 (5 bases). CDR1 GTSNPN and CDR2 SVGIG come from the germline V gene (reference sequence). The CDR3 is 13 amino acids. V lost 2 bases and J 5 bases, leaving 10 bases between the germline ends. CDR3 region: CAWSRQGDQPQHF. CDR3 bases: TGTGCCTGGAGTCGGCAGGGCGATCAGCCCCAGCATTTT. Looking up the rest from reference TRBV30 and TRBJ1-5 gives the full variable domain: SQTIHQWPATLVQPVGSPLSLECTVEGTSNPNLYWYRQAAGRGLQLLFYSVGIGQISSEVPQNLSASRPQDRQFILSSKKLLLSDSGFYLCAWSRQGDQPQHFGDGTRLSIL.

The chain combines TRBV18 with TRBJ2-7, with 10 bases identical to TRBD1. This CDR3 spans 14 amino acids. Germline V gene data show CDR1 as KGHSH and CDR2 as LQKENI. V trimming: 5 bases; J trimming: 5 bases; junction bases outside the gene matches: 6. The CDR3 is CASSSLDRGNEQYF. DNA of the CDR3: TGTGCCAGCTCATCGCTGGACAGGGGGAACGAGCAGTACTTC.

The chain joins TRBV21-1 to TRBJ2-7; the DNA was not used to check the table's D call, TRBD1. TRBV21-1 is described as a pseudogene. This CDR3 is 18 amino acids long. Here the CDR3 reads CASSRREGTGEIVYEQYF. CDR3 DNA: TGTGCCAGCAGCAGACGTGAAGGGACAGGGGAAATCGTGTACGAGCAGTACTTC.

This clone was recorded a few times. The chain carries TRBV9 and TRBJ2-5; D gene uncertain. The V end lost 3 bases, the J end lost 9 bases, and 12 bases lay between the germline ends. Germline CDR1 reads SGDLS; CDR2 reads YYNGEE. The length of the CDR3 is 12 residues. The CDR3 is CASSANSSPQYF. Here the CDR3 DNA reads TGTGCCAGCAGCGCAAACTCTAGTCCCCAGTACTTC. The full variable domain, its missing parts supplied by reference TRBV9 and TRBJ2-5, is DSGVTQTPKHLITATGQRVTLRCSPRSGDLSVYWYQQSLDQGLQFLIQYYNGEERAKGNILERFSAQQFPDLHSELNLSSLELGDSALYFCASSANSSPQYFGPGTRLLVL.

The chain couples TRBV29-1 to TRBJ2-7, with 10 bases identical to TRBD2. The CDR3 extends over 15 amino acids. The V segment lost 1 base and the J segment 1 base; nucleotides outside the gene matches: 4. From germline, CDR1 is SQVTM and CDR2 ANQGSEA. The CDR3 nucleotides read TGCAGCGTTGAAGTGGCTAGCGGGGGTTCCTACGAGCAGTACTTC. Amino acids: CSVEVASGGSYEQYF.

The V gene is TRBV21-1, the J gene TRBJ2-3; the tabulated D call, TRBD1, remains unverified against the DNA. TRBV21-1 is a pseudogene. This CDR3 is built from 15 residues. The CDR3 here is CASSRDRGGTDTQYF. The DNA of the CDR3 is TGTGCCAGCAGCAGGGACAGGGGGGGCACAGATACGCAGTATTTT.

V gene TRBV4-3 combines with J gene TRBJ2-7, with 16 positions matching TRBD2. The CDR3 length is 18 residues. V shed 1 base and J 2 bases; nucleotides not matched to a gene: 5. Germline CDR1 LGHNA, CDR2 YSLEER. The CDR3 protein is CASSQGGLAGGVPYEQYF. The DNA for the CDR3 is TGCGCCAGCAGCCAAGGGGGACTAGCGGGAGGGGTCCCCTACGAGCAGTACTTC.

The chain carries TRBV7-9 and TRBJ2-2; D is unresolved. This CDR3 has 13 amino acids. Germline CDR1 reads SEHNR; CDR2 reads FQNEAQ (reference sequence). The V gene lost 1 base and the J gene lost 5 bases, with 5 bases spanning the gap. The CDR3 DNA reads TGTGCCAGCAGCTTAGTCAGGACCGGGGAGCTGTTTTTT. Its translation is CASSLVRTGELFF.

In this sample, this clone turned up a few times. The chain links TRBV19 to TRBJ2-7; perhaps TRBD1 as D (6 bases). In germline, CDR1 is LNHDA, CDR2 SQIVND (reference sequence). The CDR3 runs 14 residues. V was pared by 6 bases and J by 0 bases, with 12 bases between. The CDR3 protein is CASSRTASSYEQYF. The DNA for the CDR3 is TGTGCCAGTAGCCGGACAGCGAGCTCCTACGAGCAGTACTTC.

This clone showed up just a few times. The chain combines TRBV15 with TRBJ2-4; D gene ambiguous. From germline, CDR1 is LNHNV and CDR2 YYDKDF (reference sequence). The CDR3 consists of 18 residues. Deletions cut 0 bases from V and 0 bases from J, with 15 bases between. CDR3 protein: CATSRDPARGLAKNIQYF. In DNA form, the CDR3 reads TGTGCCACCAGCAGAGATCCCGCTCGCGGTTTAGCCAAAAACATTCAGTACTTC.

The chain employs TRBV5-6 and TRBJ2-7; 13 bases map to TRBD2. Germline assignment: CDR1 SGHDT and CDR2 YYEEEE. The CDR3 runs to 15 residues. V lost 2 bases and J lost 2; bases outside the gene matches: 1. The CDR3 reads CASSFGLAGAYEQYF. As DNA, the CDR3 is TGTGCCAGCAGCTTTGGACTAGCGGGAGCCTACGAGCAGTACTTC.

This chain connects TRBV7-3 to TRBJ2-1, with 12 positions matching TRBD2. The trim removed 5 bases at V and 5 bases at J, leaving 4 bases unmatched. Germline CDR1 and CDR2: SGHTA and FQGTGA. There are 15 residues in the CDR3. CDR3 nucleotide sequence: TGTGCCAGCAGCCGACTAGCGGGAGTTAACAATGAGCAGTTCTTC. Its protein product is CASSRLAGVNNEQFF.

The chain has TRBV4-3 and TRBJ1-1; the D gene is possibly TRBD1 (6 bases). V was clipped by 3 bases and J by 4 bases, with 12 bases between them. The germline V gene has CDR1 LGHNA and CDR2 YSLEER. The CDR3 totals 14 residues. This CDR3 is CASSHGTSTTEAFF. The CDR3 nucleotides are TGCGCCAGCAGCCATGGGACATCGACCACTGAAGCTTTCTTT.

This chain connects TRBV11-2 to TRBJ2-3; D unclear. There are 15 residues in the CDR3. Trimming pared 1 base from V and 2 bases from J, leaving 10 bases between. Germline V gene data show CDR1 as SGHAT and CDR2 as FQNNGV. CDR3 nucleotides: TGTGCCAGCAGCTTAGGGGTTGGAGTCACAGATACGCAGTATTTT. This translates into CASSLGVGVTDTQYF.

In this sample, this clone turned up a few times. The chain combines TRBV4-2 with TRBJ2-5; 9 positions agree with TRBD2. CDR1 is LGHNA, CDR2 YNFKEQ, per germline. The trim removed 1 base at V and 4 bases at J, leaving 7 bases unmatched. The CDR3 runs to 16 residues. The CDR3 DNA sequence: TGTGCCAGCAGCCAAGTTCCAGCGGGAGGAGGAGAGACCCAGTACTTC. It is translated as CASSQVPAGGGETQYF.

This clone was counted a few times. The J gene is TRBJ1-4, the V gene TRBV4-2, with D possibly TRBD1 on 5 matching bases. Deletions cut 1 base from V and 7 bases from J, with 22 bases between. This CDR3 has 18 residues. Germline lookup yields CDR1 LGHNA and CDR2 YNFKEQ. The CDR3 sequence is CASSQGRGSNLAVEKLFF. CDR3 nucleotides: TGTGCCAGCAGCCAAGGGCGGGGCTCCAACCTGGCGGTTGAAAAACTGTTTTTT.

This clone was counted only a few times. The chain has TRBV4-2 and TRBJ1-5; perhaps TRBD1 as D (6 bases). The CDR3 is 17 residues long. The V and J ends lost 1 base and 9 bases respectively, with 22 bases between them. Per germline, CDR1 LGHNA and CDR2 YNFKEQ. The CDR3 loop is CASSQAPRGGLGRPQHF. Here the CDR3 DNA reads TGTGCCAGCAGCCAAGCCCCCAGGGGCGGGCTCGGGCGGCCCCAGCATTTT.

This rearrangement joins TRBV5-1 to TRBJ2-5; D may be TRBD2 (6 bases). V was pared by 4 bases and J by 2 bases, with 18 bases between. CDR3 length: 16 amino acids. CDR1 and CDR2 from the germline V gene are SGHRS and YFSETQ. The CDR3 loop reads CASSAENGGTQETQYF. The CDR3 DNA reads TGCGCCAGCAGCGCGGAAAATGGGGGGACGCAAGAGACCCAGTACTTC.

This clone appeared a few times. V is TRBV6-5 and J is TRBJ2-7; TRBD1 agrees at 11 bases. Looked up from germline, CDR1 is MNHEY and CDR2 is SVGAGI. The CDR3 has 14 amino acids. With V trimmed by 3 bases and J by 4 bases, 2 bases remained unmatched. In nucleotides, the CDR3 is TGTGCCAGCAGTTATGGGACAGGGGGATACGAGCAGTACTTC. Its translation: CASSYGTGGYEQYF.

In the case of this clone: The junction differs from germline at one of its ends, possibly a read error. V and J are TRBV6-5 and TRBJ2-7; 8 nucleotides agree with TRBD1. CDR3 length: 13 residues. Germline CDR1 reads MNHEY; CDR2 reads SVGAGI. The CDR3 reads CASSETPTGATDF. As DNA, the CDR3 is TGTGCCAGCAGTGAAACACCGACAGGGGCCACGGACTTC.

This clone was observed a few times. The V gene is TRBV19, the J gene TRBJ2-2; 7 bases are shared with TRBD1. Per germline, CDR1 LNHDA and CDR2 SQIVND (reference sequence). Germline trimming cut 5 bases from V and 4 bases from J; bases unmatched to any gene: 7. This CDR3 is 15 amino acids long. CDR3 nucleotide sequence: TGTGCCAGTAGTGTAAATTACAGGGGCACCGGGGAGCTGTTTTTT. Its protein product is CASSVNYRGTGELFF.

This clone appeared a few times. This chain connects TRBV27 to TRBJ1-1, with 7 bases lining up with TRBD1. With V trimmed by 6 bases and J by 8 bases, 9 bases remained unmatched. CDR3 length equals 13 residues. Germline loops: CDR1 MNHEY, CDR2 SMNVEV (reference sequence). The CDR3 region is CASSLRQGREAFF. The CDR3, as DNA: TGTGCCAGCAGCTTACGACAGGGAAGGGAAGCTTTCTTT.

The chain recombines TRBV13 with TRBJ2-7; D possibly corresponds to TRBD1 (5 bases). Germline CDR1 and CDR2: PRHDT and FYEKMQ (reference sequence). The length of the CDR3 is 13 residues. Trimming pared 5 bases from V and 2 bases from J, leaving 10 bases between. The CDR3 protein is CASSPTGTYEQYF. The CDR3 bases are TGTGCCAGCAGCCCCACAGGTACCTACGAGCAGTACTTC.

In regard to this clone: At one end, the junction sequence differs from germline, possibly due to a read error. The chain employs TRBV4-3 and TRBJ1-1, with D tentatively TRBD1 (5 bases). The CDR3 has 14 residues. Germline CDR1 LGHNA, CDR2 YSLEER. CDR3 nucleotides: TGCGCCAGCAGGCAAGAAGGGGTGAACACTGAAGCTTTCTTT. It yields the protein CASRQEGVNTEAFF.